The rows below give T cell receptor beta chains drawn from one sample of a study of liver allograft versus peripheral blood T cells. TCRdb re-called the reads with MiXCR, one entry per CDR3 protein. Seen here are about 6,000 distinct CDR3 sequences, 16% observed once, and the top ten hold approximately 49%. All receptors derive from a human patient who had a liver transplant. Some T cells may trace back to the graft donor. CDR3s include the opening cysteine and the closing phenylalanine or tryptophan. A D gene is named only where the DNA matches it firmly. Where a row states a size, it is once, few, many or the class of an expanded clone; other rows omit it.

TRBJ2-7 TRBV30 - few TGTGCCTGGGGGTTTGTAAGCGAGCAGTACTTC CAWGFVSEQYF
TRBJ1-1 TRBV5-6 - medium-sized TGTGCCAGCAGCTGGACCCCTTGGGGCGGGGTGAACACTGAAGCTTTCTTT CASSWTPWGGVNTEAFF
TRBJ1-5 TRBV28 TRBD1 many TGTGCCACCATCCCCGGACAGGGGATGGTGCAGCCCCAGCATTTT CATIPGQGMVQPQHF
TRBJ2-2 TRBV29-1 - medium-sized TGCAGCGTTGAAAGCCTGGAGGCTGACACCGGGGAGCTGTTTTTT CSVESLEADTGELFF
TRBJ1-2 TRBV7-9 - many TGTGCCAGCACACCCGGCGGGGGCCGTAACTATGGCTACACCTTC CASTPGGGRNYGYTF
TRBJ2-7 TRBV12-5 - - TGTGCTAGTGGTTTGGTGATTGGGCACGAGCAGTACTTC CASGLVIGHEQYF
TRBJ2-3 TRBV24-1 TRBD2 medium-sized TGTGCCACCAGTGATTTCGGGAGGGAGGGGGGCACAGATACGCAGTATTTT CATSDFGREGGTDTQYF
TRBJ2-5 TRBV9 TRBD2 many TGTGCCAGCAGCTATGGGTGGGGAGGGCAAGAGACCCAGTACTTC CASSYGWGGQETQYF
TRBJ1-1 TRBV3-1 - - TGTGCCAGCAGCCAAGACCCCAAAATTAGGGGGAACACTGAAGCTTTCTTT CASSQDPKIRGNTEAFF
TRBJ1-2 TRBV29-1 TRBD1 medium-sized TGCAGCGCCGAGGGACAGGGCGAAAACTATGGCTACACCTTC CSAEGQGENYGYTF
TRBJ2-7 TRBV7-9 TRBD1 many TGTGCCAGCAGCTCATCCGGGACAGGGGACGAGCAGTACTTC CASSSSGTGDEQYF
TRBJ2-7 TRBV24-1 - many TGTGCCACCAGTGGATTCGACTCCGGGCTCTACGAGCAGTACTTC CATSGFDSGLYEQYF
TRBJ2-6 TRBV3-1 - - TGTGCCAGCAGCCAATTTATGGGTACTGGGGCCAACGTCCTGACTTTC CASSQFMGTGANVLTF
TRBJ2-7 TRBV28 - - TGTGCCAGCAGTTCTGCACTAGCTGGGGACTACGAGCAGTACTTC CASSSALAGDYEQYF
TRBJ2-7 TRBV20-1 - few TGCAGTGCTAGAGATCCGAAGGAGTGGTCCTACGAGCAGTACTTC CSARDPKEWSYEQYF
TRBJ1-1 TRBV19 - few TGTGCCAGTGCCCGGGGGGGGCGGACTGAAGCTTTCTTT CASARGGRTEAFF
TRBJ2-7 TRBV27 TRBD1 few TGTGCCAGCAGTTTTGGACAGGGGGGTATGTACGAGCAGTACTTC CASSFGQGGMYEQYF
TRBJ1-6 TRBV27 - many TGTGCCAGCAGTTTGAGGGGACTTGGTTCACCCCTCCACTTT CASSLRGLGSPLHF
TRBJ2-1 TRBV6-6 TRBD2 few TGTGCCAGCAGTTCCCTAGCGGGGGTTTACAATGAGCAGTTCTTC CASSSLAGVYNEQFF
TRBJ2-5 TRBV29-1 TRBD2 medium-sized TGCAGCGTTGATGGAACGGGGGGAGGGACTAGCGGGAGGCAAGAGACCCAGTACTTC CSVDGTGGGTSGRQETQYF
TRBJ2-1 TRBV28 - many TGTGCCAGCAGTTTTTTGGCGGGCGGATACAATGAGCAGTTCTTC CASSFLAGGYNEQFF
TRBJ2-1 TRBV5-4 - many TGTGCCAGCAGCTCTGGTTACAATGAGCAGTTCTTC CASSSGYNEQFF
TRBJ2-7 TRBV6-1 - - TGTGCCAGCAAGGGGGGCGAATCCTACGAGCAGTACTTC CASKGGESYEQYF
TRBJ1-1 TRBV30 - - TGTGCCTTTACCCACTTGGGTGCTGAAGCTTTCTTT CAFTHLGAEAFF
TRBJ1-1 TRBV6-1 - many TGTGCCAGCAGGGATCAGGGGATTCTAGGTGGAGCTTTCTTT CASRDQGILGGAFF
TRBJ2-7 TRBV7-9 TRBD2 - TGTGCCAGCAGCCACCCGCGGACTAGCGGGGGATACGAGCAGTACTTC CASSHPRTSGGYEQYF
TRBJ1-1 TRBV28 - - TGTGCCAGCTTGGACCCGGACACTGAAGCTTTCTTT CASLDPDTEAFF
TRBJ2-1 TRBV28 - few TGTGCCAGCAGCCCCCCCCGGGACGGCCTCTACAATGAGCAGTTCTTC CASSPPRDGLYNEQFF
TRBJ2-3 TRBV28 - - TGTGCCAGCAGTTTTCCAGGGGTAGGAGATACGCAGTATTTT CASSFPGVGDTQYF
TRBJ2-7 TRBV30 - few TGTGCCTGGAGTGTTGGGGTCTACGAGCAGTACTTC CAWSVGVYEQYF
TRBJ1-3 TRBV25-1 - once TGTGCCAGCAGTGTAACGAACACCATATATTTT CASSVTNTIYF
TRBJ2-7 TRBV15 - many TGTGCCACCAGCAGAGGGATAGGGTTATCCTACGAGCAGTACTTC CATSRGIGLSYEQYF
TRBJ1-1 TRBV7-9 - - TGTGCCAGCAGCTTAGGTGAGCTTGAAGCTTTCTTT CASSLGELEAFF
TRBJ2-3 TRBV6-1 - medium-sized TGTGCCAGCATGGACAGTACTAGCACAGATACGCAGTATTTT CASMDSTSTDTQYF
TRBJ2-3 TRBV20-1 - few TGCAGTGCGGAGACTGACCTGGCAGATACGCAGTATTTT CSAETDLADTQYF
TRBJ2-7 TRBV30 TRBD1 - TGTGCCTGGAGCCCTGGGACAGCCTTAAACTACGAGCAGTACTTC CAWSPGTALNYEQYF
TRBJ2-7 TRBV19 TRBD1 medium-sized TGTGCCAGTAGTTTGGGACAGGGGCTCTCCTACGAGCAGTACTTC CASSLGQGLSYEQYF
TRBJ1-2 TRBV30 - - TGTGCCTGGAGTCTCCCCGGCGGGTACTATGGCTACACCTTC CAWSLPGGYYGYTF
TRBJ1-1 TRBV16 - - TGTGCCAGCAGCCAATCGGGAAAGGGGCGAAACACTGAAGCTTTCTTT CASSQSGKGRNTEAFF
TRBJ1-4 TRBV15 - medium-sized TGTGCCACCAGCAGCGCAGGAGACGAAAAACTGTTTTTT CATSSAGDEKLFF
TRBJ1-5 TRBV11-2 - - TGTGCCAGCAGCGCCGAGGGTCAGCCCCAGCATTTT CASSAEGQPQHF
TRBJ2-7 TRBV6-5 - many TGTGCCAGCAGTTACCACGCCTTTGGAGAGAGCTCCTACGAGCAGTACTTC CASSYHAFGESSYEQYF
TRBJ2-7 TRBV5-6 TRBD1 many TGTGCCAGCAGCTTCGGGACAGGGGGCCTCGAGCAGTACTTC CASSFGTGGLEQYF
TRBJ2-2 TRBV12-3/TRBV12-4 TRBD1 many TGTGCCAGCAGTTCCACCGGGACAGGGGGCACCGGGGAGCTGTTTTTT CASSSTGTGGTGELFF
TRBJ2-7 TRBV7-2 - few TGTGCCAGCAGCCCCCAATTTTCCCGACACTACGAGCAGTACTTC CASSPQFSRHYEQYF
TRBJ1-1 TRBV7-9 - - TGTGCCAGCAGCTTAGCGGACGGGCGGCCTGAAGCTTTCTTT CASSLADGRPEAFF
TRBJ1-2 TRBV7-9 TRBD1 few TGTGCCAGCAGCTTTCCGGGACAGATGAACTATGGCTACACCTTC CASSFPGQMNYGYTF
TRBJ2-1 TRBV20-1 - - TGCAGTGCTTTAGTGCTAGGGGCACGGGGGGAGCAGTTCTTC CSALVLGARGEQFF
TRBJ2-2 TRBV27 TRBD2 medium-sized TGTGCCAGCAGTTTACTGCGGGAGGGCCCCGGGGAGCTGTTTTTT CASSLLREGPGELFF
TRBJ1-2 TRBV6-5 TRBD1 medium-sized TGTGCCAGCAGTTACCTTGACAGGGAACACTATGGCTACACCTTC CASSYLDREHYGYTF
TRBJ2-5 TRBV7-9 TRBD2 few TGTGCCAGCAGCTTACGGACTAGCGGGAGCGCGGAGACCCAGTACTTC CASSLRTSGSAETQYF
TRBJ1-2 TRBV28 - few TGTGCCAGCACCTATCGGAATGGCTACACCTTC CASTYRNGYTF
TRBJ1-2 TRBV15 - medium-sized TGTGCCACCAGCAGAGCAGCGGCAGGCCCCTATGGCTACACCTTC CATSRAAAGPYGYTF
TRBJ1-1 TRBV28 - - TGTGCCAGCAGTTTAGCAGGGGCGAACACTGAAGCTTTCTTT CASSLAGANTEAFF
TRBJ2-7 TRBV27 TRBD1 few TGTGCCAGCAGTTCCACCGGGACAGCCTACGAGCAGTACTTC CASSSTGTAYEQYF
TRBJ2-1 TRBV6-5 - many TGTGCCAGCAGTTACGCAGAAACCGGGACCTCGGTAACGGAGCAGTTCTTC CASSYAETGTSVTEQFF
TRBJ2-7 TRBV12-3/TRBV12-4 - - TGTGCCAGCAGCTCCGTACTTCCCTACGAGCAGTACTTC CASSSVLPYEQYF
TRBJ2-1 TRBV2 - - TGTGCCAGCAGTGGGGCTAGCTTCGATGAGCAGTTCTTC CASSGASFDEQFF